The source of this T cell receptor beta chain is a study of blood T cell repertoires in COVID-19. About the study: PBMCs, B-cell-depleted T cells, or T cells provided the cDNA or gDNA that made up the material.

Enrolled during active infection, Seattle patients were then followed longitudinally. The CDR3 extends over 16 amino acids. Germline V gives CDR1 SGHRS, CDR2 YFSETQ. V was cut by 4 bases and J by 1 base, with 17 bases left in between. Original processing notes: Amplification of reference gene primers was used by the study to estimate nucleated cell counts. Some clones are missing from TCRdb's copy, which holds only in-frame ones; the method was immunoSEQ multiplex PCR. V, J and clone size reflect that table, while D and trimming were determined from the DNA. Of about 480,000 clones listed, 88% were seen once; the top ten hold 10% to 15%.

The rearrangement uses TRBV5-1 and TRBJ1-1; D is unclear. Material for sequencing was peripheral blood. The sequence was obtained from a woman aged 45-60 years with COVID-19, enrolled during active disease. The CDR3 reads CASSLFAWASNTEAFF. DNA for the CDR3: TGCGCCAGCAGCCTCTTTGCGTGGGCCTCGAACACTGAAGCTTTCTTT.